A single sample is the source of the 6 T cell receptor beta chains below, sequenced in a study of T-cell reconstitution after alpha-beta-depleted transplantation in children. Unique molecular identifiers were built into the TCRbeta library. TCRdb reprocessed the PCR reads with MiXCR, giving one entry per CDR3 protein. The top ten clones hold approximately 38% of a sample with approximately 50,000 distinct CDR3 sequences, around 56% of them seen once. The sequencing used peripheral blood, collected before TCRalphabeta/CD19-depleted stem cell transplant. The receptor source for this set is a boy under two years old with SCID, due to receive a stem cell transplant.

This clonotype has a count of ten or more. The chain recombines TRBV10-3 with TRBJ2-7; 11 bases are a match to TRBD1. The germline V gene encodes CDR1 ENHRY and CDR2 SYGVKD. V lost 6 bases to trimming and J lost 2 bases; unmatched junction nucleotides: 9. The CDR3 length is 16 residues. DNA of the CDR3: TGTGCCATCAGCCCTGAACCGGGACAGGGGGCCTACGAGCAGTACTTC. Translation gives CAISPEPGQGAYEQYF.

This chain uses TRBV5-1 with TRBJ2-3; D possibly corresponds to TRBD1 (5 bases). The CDR3 extends over 13 amino acids. CDR1 SGHRS and CDR2 YFSETQ come from the germline V gene. Trimming stripped 7 bases from V and 1 base from J, with 10 bases between. The CDR3 DNA reads TGCGCCAGCGCTAGGGGTGGCACAGATACGCAGTATTTT. This codes for CASARGGTDTQYF. Based on the CDR3 plus reference TRBV5-1 and TRBJ2-3, the full variable domain is KAGVTQTPRYLIKTRGQQVTLSCSPISGHRSVSWYQQTPGQGLQFLFEYFSETQRNKGNFPGRFSGRQFSNSRSEMNVSTLELGDSALYLCASARGGTDTQYFGPGTRLTVL.

The sample holds a few counts of this clonotype. V usage is TRBV6-1 and J usage is TRBJ2-1; tentative D call: TRBD2 (5 bases). The CDR3 has 16 residues. Germline assignment: CDR1 MNHNS and CDR2 SASEGT. Trimming cost V 4 bases and J 2 bases, with 15 bases left between them. CDR3 sequence: CASSAPDLPPYNEQFF. As DNA, the CDR3 is TGTGCCAGCAGTGCACCGGACTTACCTCCCTACAATGAGCAGTTCTTC.

The CDR3 DNA is TGTGCCAGCAGCTCGGTGGTCACTGAAGCTTTCTTT. It encodes CASSSVVTEAFF. This chain uses TRBV5-5 with TRBJ1-1, with unresolved D. Per the germline V gene, CDR1 is SGHKS and CDR2 is YYEKEE (reference sequence). Trimming cost V 3 bases and J 4 bases, with 7 bases left between them. The CDR3 has 12 amino acids.

The chain employs TRBV9 and TRBJ2-5; 10 nucleotides line up with TRBD1. The CDR3 sequence is 17 residues long. The V segment lost 4 bases and the J segment 1 base; nucleotides outside the gene matches: 10. CDR1 and CDR2 from the germline V gene are SGDLS and YYNGEE. In DNA, the CDR3 is TGTGCCAGCAGCTGGGGGACAGGGGTTGCCCTCCAAGAGACCCAGTACTTC. It yields the protein CASSWGTGVALQETQYF.

This rearrangement joins TRBV5-1 to TRBJ1-2, with 9 nucleotides matching TRBD1. CDR1 SGHRS and CDR2 YFSETQ come from the germline V gene. V was clipped by 4 bases and J by 8 bases; unmatched bases: 3. CDR3 size: 12 residues. CDR3: CASSGTGGGYTF. CDR3 in DNA: TGCGCCAGCAGCGGTACAGGGGGCGGCTACACCTTC.